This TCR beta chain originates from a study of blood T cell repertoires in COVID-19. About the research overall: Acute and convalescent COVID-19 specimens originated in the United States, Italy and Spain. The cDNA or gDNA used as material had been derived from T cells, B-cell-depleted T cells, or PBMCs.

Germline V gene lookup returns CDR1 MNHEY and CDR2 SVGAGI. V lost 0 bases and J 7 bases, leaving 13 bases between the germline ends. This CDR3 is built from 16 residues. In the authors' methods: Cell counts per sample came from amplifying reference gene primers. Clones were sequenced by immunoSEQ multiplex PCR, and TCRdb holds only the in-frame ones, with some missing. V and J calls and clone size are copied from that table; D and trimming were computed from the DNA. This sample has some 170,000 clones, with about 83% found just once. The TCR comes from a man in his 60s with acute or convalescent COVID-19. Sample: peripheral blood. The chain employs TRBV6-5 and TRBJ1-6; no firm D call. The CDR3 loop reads CASSYSHLGRNSPLHF. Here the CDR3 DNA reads TGTGCCAGCAGTTACTCGCACCTCGGTCGCAATTCACCCCTCCACTTT.